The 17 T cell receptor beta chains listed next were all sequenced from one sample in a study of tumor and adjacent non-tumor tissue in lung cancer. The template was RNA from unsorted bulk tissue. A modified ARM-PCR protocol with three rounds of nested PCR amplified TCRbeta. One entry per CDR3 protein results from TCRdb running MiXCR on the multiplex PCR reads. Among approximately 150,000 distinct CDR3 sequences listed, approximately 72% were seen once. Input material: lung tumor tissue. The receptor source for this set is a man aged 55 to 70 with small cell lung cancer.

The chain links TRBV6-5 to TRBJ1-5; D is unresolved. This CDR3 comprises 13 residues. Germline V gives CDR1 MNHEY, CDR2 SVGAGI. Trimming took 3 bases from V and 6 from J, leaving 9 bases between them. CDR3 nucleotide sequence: TGTGCCAGCAGTTATGGGAGGAGTCAGCCCCAGCATTTT. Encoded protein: CASSYGRSQPQHF.

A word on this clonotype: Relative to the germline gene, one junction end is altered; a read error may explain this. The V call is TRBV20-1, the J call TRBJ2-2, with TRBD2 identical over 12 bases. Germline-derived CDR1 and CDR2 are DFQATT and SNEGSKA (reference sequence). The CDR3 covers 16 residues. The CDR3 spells CSSRTASGGGAGQLFF. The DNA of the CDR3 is TGCAGTTCTAGAACCGCTAGCGGGGGGGGAGCCGGGCAGCTGTTTTTT.

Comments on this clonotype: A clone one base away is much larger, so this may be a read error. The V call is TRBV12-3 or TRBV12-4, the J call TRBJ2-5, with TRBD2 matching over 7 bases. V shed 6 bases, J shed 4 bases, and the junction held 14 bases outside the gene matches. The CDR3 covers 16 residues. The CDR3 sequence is CASSWGSGTFGETQYF. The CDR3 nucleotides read TGTGCCAGCAGCTGGGGAAGCGGGACTTTCGGAGAGACCCAGTACTTC.

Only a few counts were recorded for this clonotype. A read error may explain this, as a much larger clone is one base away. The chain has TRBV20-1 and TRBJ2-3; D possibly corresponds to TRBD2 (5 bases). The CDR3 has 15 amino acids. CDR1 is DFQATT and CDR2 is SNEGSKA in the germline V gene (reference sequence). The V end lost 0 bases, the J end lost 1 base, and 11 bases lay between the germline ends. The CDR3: CSARDVGVRTDTQYF. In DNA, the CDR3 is TGCAGTGCTAGAGACGTGGGAGTTCGCACAGATACGCAGTATTTT.

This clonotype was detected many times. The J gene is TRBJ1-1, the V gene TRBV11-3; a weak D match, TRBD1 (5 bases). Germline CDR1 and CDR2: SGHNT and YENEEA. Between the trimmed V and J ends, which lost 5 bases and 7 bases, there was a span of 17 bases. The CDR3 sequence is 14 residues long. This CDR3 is CASSQDRGSGEAFF. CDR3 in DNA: TGTGCCAGCAGCCAGGACCGGGGGTCTGGTGAAGCTTTCTTT.

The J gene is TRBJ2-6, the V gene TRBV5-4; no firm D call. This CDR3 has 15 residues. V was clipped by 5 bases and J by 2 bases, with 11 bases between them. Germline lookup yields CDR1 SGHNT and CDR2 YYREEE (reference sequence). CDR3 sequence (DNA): TGTGCCAGCAGTCCCAAGGAGACTGGGGCCAACGTCCTGACTTTC. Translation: CASSPKETGANVLTF.

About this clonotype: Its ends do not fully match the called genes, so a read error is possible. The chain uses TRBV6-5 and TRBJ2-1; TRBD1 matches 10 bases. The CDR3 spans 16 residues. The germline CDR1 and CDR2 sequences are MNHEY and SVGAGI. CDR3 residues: CATSRPGTGVYNEQFF. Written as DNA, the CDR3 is TGTGCCACCAGTAGACCCGGGACAGGGGTTTACAATGAGCAGTTCTTC.

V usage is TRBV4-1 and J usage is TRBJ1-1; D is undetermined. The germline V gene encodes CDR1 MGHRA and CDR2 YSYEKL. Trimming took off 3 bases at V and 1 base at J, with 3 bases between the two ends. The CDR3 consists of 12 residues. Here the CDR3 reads CASSHENTEAFF. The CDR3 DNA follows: TGCGCCAGCAGCCATGAGAACACTGAAGCTTTCTTT.

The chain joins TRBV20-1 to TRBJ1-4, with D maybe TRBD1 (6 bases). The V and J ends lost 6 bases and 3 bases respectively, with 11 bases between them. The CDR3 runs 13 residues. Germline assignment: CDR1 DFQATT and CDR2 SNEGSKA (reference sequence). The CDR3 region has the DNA TGCAGTGCCGAACAGGGTTCTAATGAAAAACTGTTTTTT. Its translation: CSAEQGSNEKLFF.

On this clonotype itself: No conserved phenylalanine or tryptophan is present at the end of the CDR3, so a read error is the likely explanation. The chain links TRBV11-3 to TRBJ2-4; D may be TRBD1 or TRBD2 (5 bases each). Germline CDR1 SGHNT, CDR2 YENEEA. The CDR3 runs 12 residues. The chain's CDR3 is CPSSLEGHIQYC. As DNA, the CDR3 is TGTCCCAGCAGCTTAGAGGGACACATTCAGTACTGC.

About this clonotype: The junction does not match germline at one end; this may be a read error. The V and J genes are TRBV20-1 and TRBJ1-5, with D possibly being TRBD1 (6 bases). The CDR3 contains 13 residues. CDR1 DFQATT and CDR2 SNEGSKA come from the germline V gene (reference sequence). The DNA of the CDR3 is TGCACTGCTAGAGACAGGAGCAATCAGCCCCAGCATTTT. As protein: CTARDRSNQPQHF.

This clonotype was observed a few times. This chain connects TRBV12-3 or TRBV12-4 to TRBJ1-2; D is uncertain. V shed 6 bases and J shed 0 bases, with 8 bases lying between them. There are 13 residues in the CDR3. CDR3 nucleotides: TGTGCCAGCAGCTTGACGGCTAACTATGGCTACACCTTC. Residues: CASSLTANYGYTF.

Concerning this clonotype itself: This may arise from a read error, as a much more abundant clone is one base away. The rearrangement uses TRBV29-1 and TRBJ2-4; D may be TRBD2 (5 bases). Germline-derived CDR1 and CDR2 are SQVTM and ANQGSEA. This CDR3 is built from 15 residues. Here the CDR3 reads CSVEVLNLAKNFQYF. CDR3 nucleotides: TGCAGCGTTGAAGTGCTAAACCTAGCCAAAAACTTTCAGTACTTC.

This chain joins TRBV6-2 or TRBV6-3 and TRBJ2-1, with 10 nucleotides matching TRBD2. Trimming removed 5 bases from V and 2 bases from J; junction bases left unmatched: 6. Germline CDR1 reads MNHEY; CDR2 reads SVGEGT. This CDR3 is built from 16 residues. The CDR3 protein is CASSGIAGGAYNEQFF. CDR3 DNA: TGTGCCAGCAGTGGGATAGCGGGAGGTGCCTACAATGAGCAGTTCTTC.

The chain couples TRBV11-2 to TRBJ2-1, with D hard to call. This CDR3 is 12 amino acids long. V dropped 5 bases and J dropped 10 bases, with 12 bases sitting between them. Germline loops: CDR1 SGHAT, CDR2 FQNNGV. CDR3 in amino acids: CASSHLVGEQFF. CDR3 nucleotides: TGTGCCAGCAGCCACCTTGTCGGAGAGCAGTTCTTC.

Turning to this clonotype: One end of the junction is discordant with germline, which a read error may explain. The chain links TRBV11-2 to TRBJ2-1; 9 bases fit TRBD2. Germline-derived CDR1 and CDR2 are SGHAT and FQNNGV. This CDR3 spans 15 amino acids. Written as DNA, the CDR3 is TGTGTCAGCAGCTCTGCTAGCGGGACCTACAATGAGGAGTTCTTC. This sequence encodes CVSSSASGTYNEEFF.

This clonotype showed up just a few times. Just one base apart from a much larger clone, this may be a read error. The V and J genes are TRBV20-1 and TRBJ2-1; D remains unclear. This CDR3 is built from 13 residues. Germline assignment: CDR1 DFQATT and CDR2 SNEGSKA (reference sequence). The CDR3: CSASRSIYNGQFF. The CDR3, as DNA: TGCAGTGCTAGCCGATCCATCTACAATGGGCAGTTCTTC.